This T cell receptor (beta chain) is from a study of cytomegalovirus exposure and HLA in healthy donors. Study in general: An early data release held tens of millions of unique TCRs from HLA-typed donors.

Unmatched junction bases numbered 5, after V lost 4 bases and J lost 6 bases. Germline CDR1 is SGDLS and CDR2 is YYNGEE. The CDR3 is 15 amino acids. PCR primers comprised 60 Vbeta and 13 Jbeta primers. Profiling relied on immunoSEQ multiplex PCR, and the TCRdb table lists in-frame clones only, not all of them. Here the sample table reports around 100,000 clones. The receptor was isolated from a man aged 45-60 years in good health and CMV-seronegative. The gene calls are TRBV9 and TRBJ2-2, with 11 bases identical to TRBD2. Sample: PBMCs. This CDR3 is CASSLEGLAAGELFF. The CDR3 DNA follows: TGTGCCAGCAGCTTAGAGGGACTAGCGGCCGGGGAGCTGTTTTTT. Full variable domain (rest looked up from reference TRBV9 and TRBJ2-2): DSGVTQTPKHLITATGQRVTLRCSPRSGDLSVYWYQQSLDQGLQFLIQYYNGEERAKGNILERFSAQQFPDLHSELNLSSLELGDSALYFCASSLEGLAAGELFFGEGSRLTVL.